Following are 6 T cell receptor beta chains from one sample sequenced in a study of identifying expanded T cells in peripheral blood. The data were produced by immunoSEQ multiplex PCR, yet TCRdb's version contains in-frame clones alone and is incomplete. This sample carries over 100,000 clones, roughly 88% of them seen once, and the ten largest clones take around an eighth. Material: blood. The receptors were gathered from a person between 18 and 70 years old in good health.

The gene calls are TRBV7-2 and TRBJ1-2; D not certain. The CDR3 extends over 11 amino acids. The germline CDR1 and CDR2 sequences are SGHTA and FQGNSA. The V and J ends lost 1 base and 8 bases respectively, with 5 bases between them. CDR3 sequence (DNA): TGTGCCAGCAGCTTAGTAGGGGGCTACACCTTC. It yields the protein CASSLVGGYTF.

The chain combines TRBV20-1 with TRBJ1-4, with a tentative D call TRBD1 (5 bases). In germline, CDR1 is DFQATT, CDR2 SNEGSKA (reference sequence). Trimming took off 2 bases at V and 14 bases at J, with 12 bases between the two ends. The CDR3 contains 11 residues. The CDR3 reads CSARSLWGLFF. The CDR3, as DNA: TGCAGTGCTAGAAGTCTCTGGGGGCTGTTTTTT.

V usage is TRBV11-3 and J usage is TRBJ2-7, with D possibly matching TRBD1 (6 bases). With 1 base removed from V and 0 bases from J, the gap between germline ends came to 10 bases. This CDR3 is built from 15 residues. Germline V gene sequence: CDR1 SGHNT, CDR2 YENEEA. CDR3 coding DNA: TGTGCCAGCAGCTTAGGCCCGGACAGCTCCTACGAGCAGTACTTC. This translates into CASSLGPDSSYEQYF.

The chain employs TRBV5-1 and TRBJ1-2; D possibly corresponds to TRBD1 (5 bases). Trimming shortened V by 4 bases and J by 5 bases, and 15 bases separated the two germline ends. Looked up from germline, CDR1 is SGHRS and CDR2 is YFSETQ. The CDR3 totals 14 residues. CDR3 loop: CASSLGRGRYGYTF. In DNA, the CDR3 is TGCGCCAGCAGCCTGGGGAGGGGACGGTATGGCTACACCTTC.

The rearrangement links TRBV7-8 to TRBJ2-7; D may be TRBD2 (5 bases). CDR1 SGHVS and CDR2 FQNEAQ come from the germline V gene. This CDR3 comprises 16 residues. V lost 0 bases, J lost 2 bases, and 14 bases lay in between. The CDR3 loop is CASSLASQRRAYEQYF. CDR3 coding DNA: TGTGCCAGCAGCTTAGCTTCTCAGCGGAGAGCCTACGAGCAGTACTTC. The entire variable domain, with the rest obtained from reference TRBV7-8 and TRBJ2-7, is as follows: GAGVSQSPRYKVAKRGQDVALRCDPISGHVSLFWYQQALGQGPEFLTYFQNEAQLDKSGLPSDRFFAERPEGSVSTLKIQRTQQEDSAVYLCASSLASQRRAYEQYFGPGTRLTVT.

CDR3 DNA: TGTGCCTGGAGTGCTAAACAGGGTTCCACTGAAGCTTTCTTT. Amino acid sequence: CAWSAKQGSTEAFF. The chain has TRBV30 and TRBJ1-1, with TRBD1 as a possible D gene (6 bases). The germline V and J ends were trimmed by 1 base and 4 bases, with 13 bases remaining between them. The germline V gene encodes CDR1 GTSNPN and CDR2 SVGIG (reference sequence). The CDR3 totals 14 residues.